The 27 T cell receptor beta chains below all came from one sample that was sequenced in a study of tumor-infiltrating lymphocytes in primary liver carcinoma. The investigators made TCR beta cDNA from about 500 ng total RNA, using a constant-region primer. Researchers made the TCR beta libraries by running three nested multiplex PCR rounds with slightly modified ARM-PCR. Investigators reported that the first two PCR rounds, at about 9 cycles each, used TRBV1-TRBV30 forward primers with a C-beta reverse primer. TCRdb ran MiXCR on the multiplex PCR reads and lists one entry per CDR3 protein. The table shows 310,000 or so distinct CDR3 sequences, with 50% to 60% occurring only once. Blood RNA came from unsorted whole blood; germline DNA was also extracted. Sequenced material: peripheral blood. These TCRs come from a woman in her thirties with primary liver carcinoma and hepatitis B virus infection.

Regarding this clonotype: A much larger clonotype is one base distant, so this may be a read error. The chain is built from TRBV6-1 and TRBJ2-7, with D possibly TRBD2 on 6 matching bases. This CDR3 has 15 residues. Germline values: CDR1 MNHNS, CDR2 SASEGT. The CDR3 sequence is CVSSEVVGSVYEQYF. The CDR3 DNA reads TGTGTCAGCAGTGAAGTAGTCGGGAGCGTCTACGAGCAGTACTTC.

V gene TRBV10-2 combines with J gene TRBJ1-2; D might be TRBD1 (5 bases). This CDR3 region has 17 residues. Trimming removed 0 bases at V and 10 bases at J, with 24 bases between. The germline CDR1 and CDR2 sequences are WSHSY and SAAADI. CDR3 region: CASSESLLRGSGIDYTF. The CDR3 nucleotides read TGCGCCAGCAGTGAGTCGTTATTAAGGGGCTCGGGAATTGACTACACCTTC.

The chain joins TRBV29-1 to TRBJ2-5; 7 bases align to TRBD1. CDR1 is SQVTM and CDR2 is ANQGSEA in the germline V gene. Trimming removed 8 bases from V and 0 bases from J; junction bases left unmatched: 15. The CDR3 totals 16 residues. CDR3 amino acids: CSTKETGISYQETQYF. As DNA, the CDR3 is TGCAGCACTAAAGAGACAGGGATTTCGTACCAAGAGACCCAGTACTTC.

The chain couples TRBV5-1 to TRBJ1-2; a possible D gene is TRBD1 (5 bases). Trimming pared 2 bases from V and 4 bases from J, leaving 12 bases between. Germline V gene lookup returns CDR1 SGHRS and CDR2 YFSETQ. The CDR3 length is 14 residues. For the CDR3, the DNA is TGCGCCAGCAGCTTTGGGGACGGATCCTATGGCTACACCTTC. It is translated as CASSFGDGSYGYTF. The full variable domain, its missing parts supplied by reference TRBV5-1 and TRBJ1-2, is KAGVTQTPRYLIKTRGQQVTLSCSPISGHRSVSWYQQTPGQGLQFLFEYFSETQRNKGNFPGRFSGRQFSNSRSEMNVSTLELGDSALYLCASSFGDGSYGYTFGSGTRLTVV.

In regard to this clonotype: A clone one base away is much larger, so this may be a read error. J is TRBJ1-2 and V is TRBV12-3 or TRBV12-4; D gene uncertain. The CDR3 has 11 residues. The CDR3 DNA is TGTGCCAGCAGTTGGGCCTATGACTACACCTTC. Amino acids: CASSWAYDYTF.

Remarks on this clonotype: At one boundary the junction diverges from the germline segment, which might be a read error. The chain is built from TRBV4-1 and TRBJ2-5; D remains unclear. Germline CDR1 reads MGHRA; CDR2 reads YSYEKL. This CDR3 is built from 16 residues. The CDR3 loop is CASSQVALVLTETQYF. In nucleotides, the CDR3 is TGCGCCAGCAGCCAAGTGGCCCTCGTCCTGACGGAGACTCAGTACTTC.

On this clonotype itself: One base away lies a much larger clone, so this may be a sequencing read error. In DNA, the CDR3 is TGTACCAGCAGTTTAGAGGGCAGAACAGATACGCAGTATTTT. Its protein is CTSSLEGRTDTQYF. The rearrangement joins TRBV12-3 or TRBV12-4 to TRBJ2-3; possible D gene TRBD2, 5 bases. The CDR3 is made up of 14 amino acids.

As regards this clonotype: This may arise from a read error, as a much more abundant clone is one base away. The chain combines TRBV11-3 with TRBJ2-7; 8 nucleotides agree with TRBD2. Germline CDR1 is SGHNT and CDR2 is YENEEA. The CDR3 sequence is 14 residues long. The CDR3 DNA is TGTGCCAGCAACTTAAGCGGGAGTTTCCACGAGCAGTACTTC. Translating it yields CASNLSGSFHEQYF.

This clonotype appeared a few times. The rearrangement joins TRBV30 to TRBJ1-5; 9 positions agree with TRBD1. Germline CDR1 GTSNPN, CDR2 SVGIG (reference sequence). V lost 1 base and J lost 4; bases outside the gene matches: 5. This CDR3 has 15 residues. CDR3 sequence reads: CAWSAGTGRNQPQHF. The CDR3 region has the DNA TGTGCCTGGAGTGCAGGGACAGGGAGAAATCAGCCCCAGCATTTT. The full variable domain, its missing parts supplied by reference TRBV30 and TRBJ1-5, is SQTIHQWPATLVQPVGSPLSLECTVEGTSNPNLYWYRQAAGRGLQLLFYSVGIGQISSEVPQNLSASRPQDRQFILSSKKLLLSDSGFYLCAWSAGTGRNQPQHFGDGTRLSIL.

Note on this clonotype: A read error may account for a junction end that differs from germline. The chain carries TRBV5-5 and TRBJ1-6; a possible D gene is TRBD1 (6 bases). Germline V lookup: CDR1 SGHKS, CDR2 YYEKEE (reference sequence). The CDR3 is 17 residues long. The CDR3 sequence is CPSSARDTYSYNSPLHF. The CDR3 DNA is TGTCCCAGCAGCGCCCGGGACACCTACTCCTATAATTCACCCCTCCACTTT.

The rearrangement joins TRBV12-3 or TRBV12-4 to TRBJ1-1; no clear D. The CDR3 has 14 amino acids. Trimming removed 6 bases from V and 3 bases from J, with 14 bases in between. CDR3 nucleotide sequence: TGTGCCAGCAGCAGAGGTCTATGGGACACTGAAGCTTTCTTT. This gives the protein CASSRGLWDTEAFF.

Remarks on this clonotype: The germline gene is not matched at one end of the junction; a read error may be the cause. This chain joins TRBV6-1 and TRBJ1-5; no reliable D call. Germline V gene sequence: CDR1 MNHNS, CDR2 SASEGT. The CDR3 length is 15 residues. The CDR3 spells CVSTPTRAGNQPQHF. The CDR3 coding sequence is TGTGTCAGCACCCCAACCCGGGCGGGCAATCAGCCCCAGCATTTT.

The gene calls are TRBV10-3 and TRBJ1-1; 7 bases are a match to TRBD1. The CDR3 has 14 amino acids. V lost 6 bases to trimming and J lost 6 bases; unmatched junction nucleotides: 10. Germline values: CDR1 ENHRY, CDR2 SYGVKD. For the CDR3, the DNA is TGTGCCATCAGCAGACAGGGATCTGTAGCTGAAGCTTTCTTT. Protein sequence: CAISRQGSVAEAFF.

On this clonotype: No conserved phenylalanine or tryptophan ends this CDR3, so it is likely a read error. This chain joins TRBV6-5 and TRBJ2-7; 8 bases line up with TRBD1. Trimming at V came to 4 bases and at J to 2 bases, leaving 4 bases not matched to a gene. This CDR3 is built from 14 residues. Per germline, CDR1 MNHEY and CDR2 SVGAGI. The CDR3 nucleotides are TGTGCCAGCAGTTCCAGGACAGGGACCTACGAGCAGTACTTA. It yields the protein CASSSRTGTYEQYL.

Of note for this clonotype: A read error is possible here, since a much larger clone lies one base away. This chain links TRBV29-1 with TRBJ2-1; D is unresolved. Germline CDR1 reads SQVTM; CDR2 reads ANQGSEA. Trimming took 7 bases from V and 5 from J, leaving 12 bases between them. The CDR3 totals 12 residues. The CDR3 nucleotides are TGCAGCGCTGTCCGTGTGGACAATGAGCAGTTCTTC. Translating gives CSAVRVDNEQFF.

This clonotype came up a few times. The V gene is TRBV4-1, the J gene TRBJ2-5; 9 bases are a match to TRBD1. Germline V gives CDR1 MGHRA, CDR2 YSYEKL. This CDR3 comprises 13 residues. V shed 6 bases and J 3 bases; nucleotides not matched to a gene: 2. CDR3 coding DNA: TGCGCCAGCAGGAGACAGGGGGAAGAGACCCAGTACTTC. It translates to CASRRQGEETQYF.

There are a few counts of this clonotype. The chain employs TRBV6-1 and TRBJ2-2; TRBD1 matches at 7 bases. Germline CDR1 reads MNHNS; CDR2 reads SASEGT. The CDR3 has 14 amino acids. The ends lost 3 bases at V and 4 bases at J; junction bases unmatched: 2. The CDR3 sequence is CASSEDRLTGELFF. The CDR3 DNA reads as TGTGCCAGCAGTGAGGACAGGCTCACCGGGGAGCTGTTTTTT.

This clonotype has at least ten counts. The rearrangement uses TRBV11-2 and TRBJ2-2, with 9 bases lining up with TRBD2. The trim removed 2 bases at V and 3 bases at J, leaving 10 bases unmatched. Germline CDR1 and CDR2: SGHAT and FQNNGV. This CDR3 has 18 residues. The CDR3 reads CASSLRAGGVSYTGELFF. The CDR3 DNA reads as TGTGCCAGCAGCTTAAGGGCGGGGGGGGTTTCGTACACCGGGGAGCTGTTTTTT.

Notes on this clonotype: One end of the junction varies from germline; a read error may be responsible. The rearrangement joins TRBV11-2 to TRBJ2-7; D unclear. The V gene's germline CDR1 is SGHAT and CDR2 FQNNGV. CDR3 length: 15 amino acids. Here the CDR3 reads CASSLFPEIYYERYF. The CDR3 DNA reads as TGTGCCAGCAGCCTCTTTCCGGAGATATACTACGAGCGGTACTTC.

Details on this clonotype: A junction boundary mismatches the germline segment, possibly from a read error. The chain combines TRBV29-1 with TRBJ2-5, with 7 bases that match TRBD1. Germline V gives CDR1 SQVTM, CDR2 ANQGSEA. The CDR3 consists of 15 residues. DNA for the CDR3: TGCAGCGTTGAAGACGGGACAGAGCAGGGAGAGGCCCAGTACTTC. This codes for CSVEDGTEQGEAQYF.

This clonotype was counted only a few times. This sequence joins TRBV6-5 and TRBJ2-5; perhaps TRBD1 as D (5 bases). The length of the CDR3 is 14 residues. Deletions cut 6 bases from V and 3 bases from J, with 14 bases between. CDR1 MNHEY and CDR2 SVGAGI come from the germline V gene. DNA for the CDR3: TGTGCCAGCAGGTGGAAGGGGCCAAAAGAGACCCAGTACTTC. Amino acids: CASRWKGPKETQYF.

Ten or more counts support this clonotype. The rearrangement uses TRBV6-5 and TRBJ2-7, with 9 bases that match TRBD1. The trim removed 2 bases at V and 6 bases at J, leaving 5 bases unmatched. The CDR3 runs 14 residues. Germline CDR1 and CDR2: MNHEY and SVGAGI. Written as DNA, the CDR3 is TGTGCCAGCAGTTACGGGACAGGGCTGGGCGAGCAGTACTTC. Protein: CASSYGTGLGEQYF.

This clonotype was counted a few times. This sequence joins TRBV6-9 and TRBJ2-5; 7 bases align to TRBD1. V lost 4 bases, J lost 0 bases, and 11 bases stayed unmatched. CDR3 length equals 17 residues. Germline V gene data show CDR1 as MNHGY and CDR2 as SVAAGI. The CDR3 DNA reads as TGTGCCAGCAGTTTTCCCCGGACAGGTGATTACCAAGAGACCCAGTACTTC. This encodes CASSFPRTGDYQETQYF.

In this sample, this clonotype turned up a few times. The CDR3 sequence is CASSLVRGPYEQYF. CDR3 sequence (DNA): TGTGCCAGCAGCTTAGTCAGAGGGCCTTACGAGCAGTACTTC. The rearrangement links TRBV7-8 to TRBJ2-7, with a possible D match to TRBD2 (5 bases). Trimming removed 1 base from V and 4 bases from J, with 11 bases in between. Per the germline V gene, CDR1 is SGHVS and CDR2 is FQNEAQ. This CDR3 is 14 amino acids long.

To note about this clonotype: Being one base from a much bigger clone, this may be a read error. The chain recombines TRBV6-5 with TRBJ2-1; 7 bases match TRBD2. Trimming cost V 5 bases and J 10 bases; bases outside gene matches: 14. This CDR3 has 15 amino acids. Germline CDR1 reads MNHEY; CDR2 reads SVGAGI. This chain's CDR3 is CASSLRAQSGTEQFF. The CDR3 DNA follows: TGTGCCAGCAGTCTCAGAGCTCAAAGCGGGACGGAGCAGTTCTTC.

Details on this clonotype: A single base separates this from a much larger clone, so it may be a read error. The rearrangement joins TRBV30 to TRBJ2-1, with TRBD2 identical over 8 bases. The ends lost 4 bases at V and 7 bases at J; junction bases unmatched: 12. The germline CDR1 and CDR2 sequences are GTSNPN and SVGIG (reference sequence). The CDR3 runs 15 residues. The CDR3 nucleotides read TGTGCCTGGAATGTACAAGCGGGAGAATGGAATGAGCAGTTCTTC. Its protein is CAWNVQAGEWNEQFF.

Note on this clonotype: A much bigger clone sits one base away, suggesting this may be a read error. The V and J genes are TRBV4-3 and TRBJ1-2, with D perhaps TRBD1 (6 bases). Trimming cost V 1 base and J 4 bases, with 19 bases left between them. Looked up from germline, CDR1 is LGHNA and CDR2 is YSLEER. The CDR3 is 17 residues long. The CDR3 here is CASSQGGRNRVPYGYTF. CDR3 DNA sequence: TGCGCCAGCAGCCAAGGAGGGCGGAACAGGGTACCCTATGGCTACACCTTC.